The 4 T cell receptor beta chains in this list originate from one sample, sequenced in a study of Ad26.COV2.S vaccination and SARS-CoV-2 variants. TCRdb's copy holds only in-frame clones and misses some; the assay was immunoSEQ multiplex PCR. The profile shows more than 250,000 clones, more than 75% of them singletons. The treatment was: about 20 received Ad26.COV2.S at low or high dose, single or two shots; about 5 received placebo; per-sample allocation not given. It was on day 63 after the first vaccine or placebo injection that samples were taken. Sequencing was performed on peripheral blood, taken in a trial of Ad26.COV2.S vaccine versus placebo. These receptors were taken from a person between 18 and 59 years old who received the Ad26.COV2.S COVID-19 vaccine or a placebo.

This chain links TRBV18 with TRBJ2-1; TRBD1 is a possible D gene (5 bases). The CDR3 length is 14 residues. Trimming stripped 3 bases from V and 10 bases from J, with 16 bases between. The germline gives CDR1 KGHSH, CDR2 LQKENI. CDR3 DNA: TGTGCCAGCTCACCGACGACAGAAGGAAGGGAGCAGTTCTTC. It translates to CASSPTTEGREQFF.

The chain combines TRBV19 with TRBJ2-7, with D perhaps being TRBD1 or TRBD2 (5 bases each). Trimming removed 7 bases at V and 4 bases at J, with 20 bases between. Per germline, CDR1 LNHDA and CDR2 SQIVND (reference sequence). There are 15 residues in the CDR3. This CDR3 reads CASTRGAGKLYEQYF. The CDR3 DNA reads as TGTGCCAGTACACGAGGGGCCGGGAAGTTGTACGAGCAGTACTTC. Filled out from reference TRBV19 and TRBJ2-7, the complete variable domain reads DGGITQSPKYLFRKEGQNVTLSCEQNLNHDAMYWYRQDPGQGLRLIYYSQIVNDFQKGDIAEGYSVSREKKESFPLTVTSAQKNPTAFYLCASTRGAGKLYEQYFGPGTRLTVT.

The chain links TRBV5-6 to TRBJ2-7, with D uncertain. This CDR3 spans 13 amino acids. CDR1 is SGHDT and CDR2 is YYEEEE in the germline V gene. V was cut by 6 bases and J by 5 bases, with 15 bases left in between. CDR3 in DNA: TGTGCCAGCACCCCGGGCCAACGTAACGAGCAGTACTTC. Encoded protein: CASTPGQRNEQYF.

The genes are TRBV5-6 and TRBJ1-2; TRBD1 agrees at 8 bases. The germline V gene has CDR1 SGHDT and CDR2 YYEEEE. With 4 bases clipped from V and 2 bases from J, the junction kept 10 bases outside the gene matches. This CDR3 spans 16 amino acids. CDR3 in amino acids: CASSLTGTGPNYGYTF. As DNA, the CDR3 is TGTGCCAGCAGCCTAACCGGGACAGGTCCCAACTATGGCTACACCTTC.